One sample yielded the 29 T cell receptor beta chains listed below, sequenced in a study of OX40 agonist ivuxolimab in advanced cancers. Profiling relied on immunoSEQ multiplex PCR, and the TCRdb table lists in-frame clones only, not all of them. The data show 65,000 to 95,000 clones, approximately 86% seen once. The sample here was CD4+ or CD8+ T cells sorted from blood, taken in a trial of the OX40 agonist ivuxolimab. The receptors originated from an adult with an advanced solid tumor such as melanoma, head and neck, liver or kidney cancer.

The chain couples TRBV5-1 to TRBJ2-7; D could derive from TRBD1 or TRBD2 (5 bases each). The CDR3 totals 15 residues. V lost 4 bases and J 7 bases, leaving 21 bases between the germline ends. The germline CDR1 and CDR2 sequences are SGHRS and YFSETQ. The CDR3: CASSRDGVLVGEQYF. CDR3 in DNA: TGCGCCAGCAGCAGGGACGGGGTGCTTGTAGGGGAGCAGTACTTC. Full variable domain (remainder filled in from reference TRBV5-1 and TRBJ2-7): KAGVTQTPRYLIKTRGQQVTLSCSPISGHRSVSWYQQTPGQGLQFLFEYFSETQRNKGNFPGRFSGRQFSNSRSEMNVSTLELGDSALYLCASSRDGVLVGEQYFGPGTRLTVT.

This clone appeared a single time. The chain joins TRBV27 to TRBJ2-5; 8 bases line up with TRBD2. The CDR3 spans 15 residues. The ends lost 0 bases at V and 3 bases at J; junction bases unmatched: 3. Germline loops: CDR1 MNHEY, CDR2 SMNVEV (reference sequence). CDR3 amino acids: CASSLSATSEETQYF. In DNA form, the CDR3 reads TGTGCCAGCAGTTTATCGGCGACTAGCGAAGAGACCCAGTACTTC.

In DNA form, the CDR3 reads TGTGCCAGCAAAAGGGCGGGTATTTACGAGCAGTACTTC. It encodes CASKRAGIYEQYF. The chain joins TRBV6-5 to TRBJ2-7, with a weak D call TRBD2 (5 bases). The CDR3 consists of 13 residues. Germline V gene sequence: CDR1 MNHEY, CDR2 SVGAGI. The V end was cut by 7 bases, the J end by 4 bases, with 14 bases between.

The V and J genes are TRBV30 and TRBJ1-5, with TRBD1 matching 9 bases. The CDR3 extends over 15 amino acids. V gave up 3 bases and J gave up 1 base; unmatched junction bases: 4. Germline loops: CDR1 GTSNPN, CDR2 SVGIG (reference sequence). Written as DNA, the CDR3 is TGTGCCTGGAGGGAACAGGGGGCAAGCAATCAGCCCCAGCATTTT. Its translation is CAWREQGASNQPQHF.

V usage is TRBV6-5 and J usage is TRBJ2-1, with a possible D match to TRBD1 (7 bases). CDR1 MNHEY and CDR2 SVGAGI come from the germline V gene. The CDR3 spans 12 residues. V lost 5 bases, J lost 9 bases, and 11 bases lay in between. This chain's CDR3 is CASSLRGVEQFF. Here the CDR3 DNA reads TGTGCCAGCAGTCTCAGGGGGGTTGAGCAGTTCTTC.

DNA of the CDR3: TGCAGTGGGCGGAACGAAGATACGCAGTATTTT. Translated, it gives CSGRNEDTQYF. The J gene is TRBJ2-3, the V gene TRBV20-1; D call uncertain. This CDR3 has 11 amino acids. Germline values: CDR1 DFQATT, CDR2 SNEGSKA (reference sequence). V dropped 7 bases and J dropped 5 bases, with 10 bases sitting between them.

J is TRBJ2-1 and V is TRBV30; D possibly corresponds to TRBD1 (6 bases). CDR1 is GTSNPN and CDR2 is SVGIG in the germline V gene (reference sequence). V dropped 2 bases and J dropped 9 bases, with 11 bases sitting between them. This CDR3 region has 12 residues. The CDR3 region is CAWSPVRGEQFF. The CDR3 DNA reads TGTGCCTGGAGTCCCGTCAGGGGTGAGCAGTTCTTC.

The V call is TRBV7-8, the J call TRBJ2-5; 9 nucleotides align to TRBD1. CDR1 is SGHVS and CDR2 is FQNEAQ in the germline V gene. CDR3 length: 14 amino acids. Trimming at V came to 4 bases and at J to 5 bases, leaving 5 bases not matched to a gene. The chain's CDR3 is CASSSTDRGETQYF. CDR3 DNA sequence: TGTGCCAGCAGCTCTACCGACAGGGGGGAGACCCAGTACTTC.

This clone showed up just a few times. The gene calls are TRBV10-3 and TRBJ1-1; D is possibly TRBD1 (5 bases). The CDR3 spans 14 residues. Germline V CDR1 and CDR2: ENHRY, SYGVKD. With 7 bases removed from V and 0 bases from J, the gap between germline ends came to 12 bases. CDR3 sequence (DNA): TGTGCCATCACGGCAGGGCTTATGAACACTGAAGCTTTCTTT. Its translation is CAITAGLMNTEAFF.

V and J are TRBV5-8 and TRBJ1-6, with D perhaps matching TRBD1 (5 bases). CDR1 SGHTS and CDR2 YDEGEE come from the germline V gene. This CDR3 contains 12 residues. V lost 1 base to trimming and J lost 14 bases, with 10 bases between them. As DNA, the CDR3 is TGTGCCAGCAGCTTGAACCGGGGGACCCTCCACTTT. This gives the protein CASSLNRGTLHF.

This chain uses TRBV5-1 with TRBJ2-2; 7 bases match TRBD2. The germline V gene has CDR1 SGHRS and CDR2 YFSETQ. The junction had 8 bases not matched to a gene; V was cut back by 0 bases and J by 0 bases. The CDR3 totals 18 residues. CDR3 sequence: CASSLVASGPTNTGELFF. CDR3 sequence (DNA): TGCGCCAGCAGCTTGGTGGCTAGCGGTCCGACGAACACCGGGGAGCTGTTTTTT.

The V gene is TRBV6-6, the J gene TRBJ1-1, with a weak D call TRBD1 (6 bases). The CDR3 loop spans 14 amino acids. Germline V CDR1 and CDR2: MNHNY, SVGAGI (reference sequence). V was trimmed by 6 bases and J by 3 bases, leaving 14 bases between them. The DNA for the CDR3 is TGTGCCAGCAGGGACAGCGAGGGGGACACTGAAGCTTTCTTT. The encoded protein is CASRDSEGDTEAFF.

This clone was seen a few times. The chain uses TRBV5-4 and TRBJ2-3; TRBD2 aligns across 12 bases. Germline V gene data show CDR1 as SGHNT and CDR2 as YYREEE (reference sequence). V gave up 0 bases and J gave up 4 bases; unmatched junction bases: 3. CDR3 length: 16 residues. CDR3 protein: CASSLGLAGDSDTQYF. CDR3 bases: TGTGCCAGCAGCTTGGGACTAGCGGGAGATTCAGATACGCAGTATTTT.

V usage is TRBV5-1 and J usage is TRBJ1-4; no reliable D call. The germline CDR1 and CDR2 sequences are SGHRS and YFSETQ. Trimming cost V 1 base and J 5 bases, with 9 bases left between them. The CDR3 length is 14 residues. CDR3: CASSLTDRNEKLFF. In nucleotides, the CDR3 is TGCGCCAGCAGCTTGACGGATCGCAATGAAAAACTGTTTTTT.

V and J are TRBV27 and TRBJ2-1; D is uncertain. Trimming pared 1 base from V and 10 bases from J, leaving 11 bases between. The CDR3 spans 13 residues. From germline, CDR1 is MNHEY and CDR2 SMNVEV (reference sequence). The CDR3 spells CASSLLMGWEQFF. In DNA, the CDR3 is TGTGCCAGCAGTTTATTAATGGGATGGGAGCAGTTCTTC.

This clone has a single count. The chain recombines TRBV7-2 with TRBJ2-1; D remains ambiguous. Germline V gene sequence: CDR1 SGHTA, CDR2 FQGNSA. The V end lost 5 bases, the J end lost 9 bases, and 8 bases lay between the germline ends. The CDR3 length is 11 residues. For the CDR3, the DNA is TGTGCCAGCAGCGATAGCTTTGAGCAGTTCTTC. It encodes CASSDSFEQFF.

V and J are TRBV27 and TRBJ2-3; D not resolved. CDR1 is MNHEY and CDR2 is SMNVEV in the germline V gene (reference sequence). CDR3 size: 13 residues. Trimming shortened V by 6 bases and J by 10 bases, and 17 bases separated the two germline ends. CDR3 in amino acids: CASSPSPPRSQYF. The CDR3 DNA reads as TGTGCCAGCAGCCCCTCCCCTCCCCGTTCGCAGTATTTT.

The rearrangement links TRBV27 to TRBJ2-3, with a weak D call TRBD1 (6 bases). Germline lookup yields CDR1 MNHEY and CDR2 SMNVEV (reference sequence). The CDR3 totals 13 residues. The V gene lost 5 bases and the J gene lost 8 bases, with 14 bases spanning the gap. In nucleotides, the CDR3 is TGTGCCAGCAGTGAACAGGGCAGTAGTACGCAGTATTTT. Translated: CASSEQGSSTQYF.

The chain combines TRBV28 with TRBJ2-5; the D gene is possibly TRBD1 (5 bases). Trimming took off 1 base at V and 11 bases at J, with 20 bases between the two ends. CDR3 length: 15 residues. The germline gives CDR1 MDHEN, CDR2 SYDVKM. The CDR3 reads CASSLSARAVGEQYF. The CDR3 DNA follows: TGTGCCAGCAGTTTATCGGCCAGGGCGGTTGGTGAGCAGTACTTC.

This clone has a handful of counts. This chain links TRBV11-3 with TRBJ2-3, with TRBD1 matching 9 bases. This CDR3 region has 15 residues. The V segment lost 2 bases and the J segment 2 bases; nucleotides outside the gene matches: 2. Germline lookup yields CDR1 SGHNT and CDR2 YENEEA. CDR3 protein: CASSLRTGATDTQYF. CDR3 DNA sequence: TGTGCCAGCAGCTTAAGGACAGGGGCCACAGATACGCAGTATTTT.

V is TRBV11-3 and J is TRBJ2-5; 12 nucleotides agree with TRBD2. The trim removed 5 bases at V and 5 bases at J, leaving 3 bases unmatched. The CDR3 is made up of 14 amino acids. Germline V gene sequence: CDR1 SGHNT, CDR2 YENEEA. The CDR3 loop reads CASSVTSGSETQYF. Written as DNA, the CDR3 is TGTGCCAGCAGCGTGACTAGCGGGAGTGAGACCCAGTACTTC. The full variable domain, completed using reference TRBV11-3 and TRBJ2-5, is EAGVVQSPRYKIIEKKQPVAFWCNPISGHNTLYWYLQNLGQGPELLIRYENEEAVDDSQLPKDRFSAERLKGVDSTLKIQPAELGDSAVYLCASSVTSGSETQYFGPGTRLLVL.

V and J are TRBV7-8 and TRBJ2-5, with a weak D call TRBD2 (6 bases). This CDR3 region has 16 residues. Germline CDR1 is SGHVS and CDR2 is FQNEAQ. Between the trimmed V and J ends, which lost 6 bases and 4 bases, there was a span of 21 bases. The chain's CDR3 is CASSSASGRGRETQYF. The CDR3 DNA reads TGTGCCAGCAGTTCAGCTTCAGGACGGGGGAGAGAGACCCAGTACTTC.

CDR3 loop: CASSAGQFMNTEAFF. In DNA, the CDR3 is TGTGCCAGCAGCGCTGGACAATTCATGAACACTGAAGCTTTCTTT. The chain joins TRBV9 to TRBJ1-1; weak D call: TRBD1 (5 bases). In germline, CDR1 is SGDLS, CDR2 YYNGEE. Trimming removed 3 bases at V and 0 bases at J, with 12 bases between. The CDR3 runs to 15 residues.

This clone was counted a few times. V and J are TRBV2 and TRBJ1-5, with D uncertain. Trimming cost V 6 bases and J 6 bases, with 9 bases left between them. Germline V lookup: CDR1 SNHLY, CDR2 FYNNEI. This CDR3 region has 12 residues. This CDR3 is CASRDGPQPQHF. Here the CDR3 DNA reads TGTGCCAGCAGGGATGGACCTCAGCCCCAGCATTTT.

The chain links TRBV28 to TRBJ2-5; D remains unclear. This CDR3 spans 13 amino acids. Germline V gives CDR1 MDHEN, CDR2 SYDVKM. V was cut by 5 bases and J by 1 base, with 8 bases left in between. This chain's CDR3 is CASSLPSQETQYF. The CDR3 nucleotides are TGTGCCAGCAGTCTCCCGTCCCAAGAGACCCAGTACTTC.

V and J are TRBV7-3 and TRBJ2-5; perhaps D is TRBD1 or TRBD2 (8 bases each). This CDR3 region has 16 residues. Germline loops: CDR1 SGHTA, CDR2 FQGTGA. Trimming took 4 bases from V and 1 from J, leaving 16 bases between them. CDR3 coding DNA: TGTGCCAGCAGCTCAAGCGGGGGACAGGTCCAAGAGACCCAGTACTTC. Its protein is CASSSSGGQVQETQYF. The full variable domain, its missing parts supplied by reference TRBV7-3 and TRBJ2-5, is GAGVSQTPSNKVTEKGKYVELRCDPISGHTALYWYRQSLGQGPEFLIYFQGTGAADDSGLPNDRFFAVRPEGSVSTLKIQRTERGDSAVYLCASSSSGGQVQETQYFGPGTRLLVL.

This clone was seen once. The chain is built from TRBV19 and TRBJ1-1, with D maybe TRBD1 (5 bases). The germline V gene encodes CDR1 LNHDA and CDR2 SQIVND (reference sequence). Trimming cost V 10 bases and J 0 bases, with 18 bases left between them. The CDR3 spans 15 residues. Written as DNA, the CDR3 is TGTGCCACTCGTCGGGACGGGGGAATGAACACTGAAGCTTTCTTT. This sequence encodes CATRRDGGMNTEAFF.

CDR3 protein: CASSSDRVNYGYTF. DNA for the CDR3: TGTGCCAGCAGCTCCGACAGGGTAAACTATGGCTACACCTTC. The chain employs TRBV5-5 and TRBJ1-2; TRBD1 agrees at 7 bases. The V and J ends lost 3 bases and 2 bases, in that order; junction bases with no gene match: 4. This CDR3 spans 14 amino acids. Germline CDR1 and CDR2: SGHKS and YYEKEE (reference sequence).

The J gene is TRBJ2-2, the V gene TRBV11-3; tentatively, D is TRBD2 (6 bases). The CDR3 is 16 residues long. V gave up 4 bases and J gave up 3 bases, with 15 bases separating them. Germline V gene lookup returns CDR1 SGHNT and CDR2 YENEEA. Here the CDR3 DNA reads TGTGCCAGCAGCTCCCCGTTTGGAGGGGACACCGGGGAGCTGTTTTTT. Its translation is CASSSPFGGDTGELFF.